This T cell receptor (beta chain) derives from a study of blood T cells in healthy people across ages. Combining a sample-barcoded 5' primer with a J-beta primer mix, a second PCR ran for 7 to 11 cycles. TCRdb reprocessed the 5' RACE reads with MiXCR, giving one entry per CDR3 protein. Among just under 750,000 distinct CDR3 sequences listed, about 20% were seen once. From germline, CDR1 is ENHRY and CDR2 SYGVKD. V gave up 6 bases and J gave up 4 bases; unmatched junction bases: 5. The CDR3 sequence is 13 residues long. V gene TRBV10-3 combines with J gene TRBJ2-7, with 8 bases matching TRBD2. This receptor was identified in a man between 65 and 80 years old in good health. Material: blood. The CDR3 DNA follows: TGTGCCATCAGCAGCGGGAGCGGGTACGAGCAGTACGTC. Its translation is CAISSGSGYEQYV.